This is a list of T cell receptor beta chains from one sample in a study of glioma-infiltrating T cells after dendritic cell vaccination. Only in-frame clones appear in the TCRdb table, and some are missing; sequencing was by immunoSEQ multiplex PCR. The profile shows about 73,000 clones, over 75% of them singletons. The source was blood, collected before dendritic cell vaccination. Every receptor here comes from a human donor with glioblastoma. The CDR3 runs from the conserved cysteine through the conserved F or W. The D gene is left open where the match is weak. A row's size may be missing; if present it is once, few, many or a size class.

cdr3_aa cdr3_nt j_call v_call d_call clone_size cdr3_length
CSVEDRSASGRARETQYF TGCAGCGTTGAAGATAGAAGCGCTAGCGGGAGGGCCCGGGAGACCCAGTACTTC TRBJ2-5 TRBV29-1 TRBD2 once 18
CASSLGTGGVGELFF TGCGCCAGCAGCTTGGGGACAGGGGGAGTCGGGGAGCTGTTTTTT TRBJ2-2 TRBV5-1 TRBD1 - 15
CATSRTGLAEHEQFF TGTGCCACCAGCAGGACGGGACTAGCAGAACATGAGCAGTTCTTC TRBJ2-1 TRBV15 TRBD2 - 15
CASISGGPSYNEQFF TGTGCCAGCATCTCAGGGGGGCCGTCCTACAATGAGCAGTTCTTC TRBJ2-1 TRBV2 - - 15
CASSLWAGVPTEQYF TGTGCCAGCAGTTTATGGGCGGGGGTTCCGACAGAGCAGTACTTC TRBJ2-7 TRBV27 TRBD2 - 15
CASSNPGQNNEQFF TGTGCCAGTAGTAACCCCGGACAGAACAATGAGCAGTTCTTC TRBJ2-1 TRBV19 - - 14
CASSEPPGVPSRTQYF TGTGCCAGCAGTGAACCCCCGGGTGTCCCCAGTCGGACCCAGTACTTC TRBJ2-5 TRBV6-1 - - 16
CASSPTGSYGYTF TGTGCCAGCAGCCCTACAGGCTCGTATGGCTACACCTTC TRBJ1-2 TRBV7-3 - - 13
CASSLARGLNSGNTIYF TGTGCCAGCAGCTTGGCCAGAGGGTTGAACTCTGGAAACACCATATATTTT TRBJ1-3 TRBV5-4 - few 17
CASRKGHVNTEAFF TGTGCCAGTAGAAAGGGGCACGTGAACACTGAAGCTTTCTTT TRBJ1-1 TRBV19 - - 14
CASRIMDRVNRAFF TGTGCCAGCAGGATAATGGACAGGGTAAATCGAGCTTTCTTT TRBJ1-1 TRBV6-6 TRBD1 - 14
CASARIRDRAAKNIQYF TGTGCCAGCGCGCGGATCCGGGACAGGGCGGCCAAAAACATTCAGTACTTC TRBJ2-4 TRBV28 TRBD1 - 17
CASQIPTENTEAFF TGTGCCAGCCAGATCCCGACTGAAAACACTGAAGCTTTCTTT TRBJ1-1 TRBV6-1 - - 14
CASSAQLAGINEQYF TGTGCCAGCAGTGCGCAACTAGCGGGGATCAACGAGCAGTACTTC TRBJ2-7 TRBV2 TRBD2 - 15
CASSTLWVGQGSNEQFF TGTGCCAGTAGTACCCTTTGGGTGGGACAGGGGTCAAATGAGCAGTTCTTC TRBJ2-1 TRBV19 TRBD1 - 17
CASSLAPGGNGELFF TGCGCCAGCAGCTTGGCGCCAGGGGGAAACGGGGAGCTGTTTTTT TRBJ2-2 TRBV5-1 TRBD1 - 15
CASSVGGDSSTGELFF TGTGCCAGCAGCGTAGGTGGTGACTCGAGCACCGGGGAGCTGTTTTTT TRBJ2-2 TRBV9 - once 16
CASSFDSARGYYGYTF TGTGCCAGCAGCTTTGACTCCGCCCGCGGGTACTATGGCTACACCTTC TRBJ1-2 TRBV5-5 - - 16
CASSLAGQGAVYGYTF TGTGCCAGCAGCTTAGCGGGACAGGGGGCCGTATATGGCTACACCTTC TRBJ1-2 TRBV7-8 TRBD1 - 16
CASSQDRTGGYNEQFF TGCGCCAGCAGCCAAGATCGGACGGGAGGGTACAATGAGCAGTTCTTC TRBJ2-1 TRBV4-1 TRBD2 - 16
CASRSQGAGELFF TGTGCCAGCAGATCCCAGGGGGCCGGGGAGCTGTTTTTT TRBJ2-2 TRBV6-5 TRBD1 few 13
CASSLNRPQGMGNEQFF TGCGCCAGCAGCTTGAATCGTCCCCAGGGTATGGGCAATGAGCAGTTCTTC TRBJ2-1 TRBV5-1 - - 17
CASSVTGESYGYTF TGTGCCAGCAGTGTTACAGGGGAGAGCTATGGCTACACCTTC TRBJ1-2 TRBV6-6 TRBD1 - 14
CASRLASEQFF TGTGCCAGCAGGTTGGCCAGTGAGCAGTTCTTC TRBJ2-1 TRBV2 - - 11
CASSEERKNQPQHF TGTGCCAGCAGTGAGGAGAGAAAGAATCAGCCCCAGCATTTT TRBJ1-5 TRBV6-1 - few 14
CASRYGGSSYNSPLHF TGTGCCAGCAGGTACGGGGGTAGCTCCTATAATTCACCCCTCCACTTT TRBJ1-6 TRBV2 - - 16
CATGIQPQHF TGTGCCACAGGGATTCAGCCCCAGCATTTT TRBJ1-5 TRBV6-6 - - 10
CASSPSVSETQYF TGTGCCAGCTCACCCTCAGTATCAGAGACCCAGTACTTC TRBJ2-5 TRBV18 - - 13
CASSLTGTQGSGANVLTF TGCGCCAGCAGCTTGACCGGGACACAGGGGAGCGGGGCCAACGTCCTGACTTTC TRBJ2-6 TRBV5-1 TRBD1 - 18
CASSLNGQGAGGELFF TGTGCCAGCAGCTTAAACGGACAGGGGGCAGGAGGGGAGCTGTTTTTT TRBJ2-2 TRBV7-3 TRBD1 few 16
CSAGDRDTEAFF TGCAGCGCAGGGGATCGGGACACTGAAGCTTTCTTT TRBJ1-1 TRBV29-1 - - 12
CASSELGQGATYEQYF TGTGCCAGCAGTGAACTGGGACAGGGGGCCACCTACGAGCAGTACTTC TRBJ2-7 TRBV2 TRBD1 - 16
CASSPMERYGYTF TGCGCCAGCAGCCCGATGGAGCGTTATGGCTACACCTTC TRBJ1-2 TRBV5-1 - - 13
CASSLGILDLGTDLRRGYTF TGCGCCAGCAGCCTAGGGATATTGGACCTAGGGACAGATCTAAGGAGGGGCTACACCTTC TRBJ1-2 TRBV5-1 TRBD1 - 20
CASSPDPGRIPTGYGYTF TGTGCCAGCAGCCCGGATCCGGGAAGGATCCCCACTGGGTATGGCTACACCTTC TRBJ1-2 TRBV7-9 - - 18
CASTNFLGGNTEAFF TGTGCCAGCACCAACTTTCTAGGGGGGAACACTGAAGCTTTCTTT TRBJ1-1 TRBV2 - - 15
CASSSGTGGLDTQYF TGTGCCAGCTCATCGGGGACAGGGGGCCTAGATACGCAGTATTTT TRBJ2-3 TRBV18 TRBD1 - 15
CASSLTSDWTDTQYF TGCGCCAGCAGCTTGACTAGCGATTGGACAGATACGCAGTATTTT TRBJ2-3 TRBV5-1 TRBD2 - 15
CASSEAGYEQYF TGTGCCAGCAGTGAAGCAGGGTACGAGCAGTACTTC TRBJ2-7 TRBV6-5 - few 12
CASSRGAGPYEQYF TGTGCCAGTAGTAGGGGAGCGGGGCCCTACGAGCAGTACTTC TRBJ2-7 TRBV19 TRBD2 - 14
CASSEDRNYGYTF TGTGCCAGCAGTGAAGACAGGAACTATGGCTACACCTTC TRBJ1-2 TRBV2 - - 13
CASSPLGGATDTQYF TGTGCCAGCAGCCCCCTCGGGGGGGCCACAGATACGCAGTATTTT TRBJ2-3 TRBV6-5 TRBD2 - 15
CASSKEAGETGANPNTEAFF TGTGCCAGCAGCAAAGAGGCGGGGGAGACAGGGGCGAACCCGAACACTGAAGCTTTCTTT TRBJ1-1 TRBV21-1 - - 20
CAISEDQGGGSSTDTQYF TGTGCCATCAGTGAGGACCAAGGGGGCGGATCTAGCACAGATACGCAGTATTTT TRBJ2-3 TRBV10-3 TRBD1 - 18
CATLSGSFSNTEAFF TGTGCCACCCTCTCGGGATCTTTCTCGAACACTGAAGCTTTCTTT TRBJ1-1 TRBV6-1 - - 15
CIGRREGYTF TGCATTGGACGGCGGGAAGGCTACACCTTC TRBJ1-2 TRBV29-1 - - 10
CASSSPDRSSSNQPQHF TGTGCCAGCAGCTCCCCGGACAGGAGCTCTAGCAATCAGCCCCAGCATTTT TRBJ1-5 TRBV7-9 TRBD1 - 17
CAVPPDRLFSTDTQYF TGTGCCGTCCCCCCGGACAGACTTTTTAGCACAGATACGCAGTATTTT TRBJ2-3 TRBV2 - - 16
CASSYQASGVDIQYF TGTGCCAGCAGTTACCAGGCTAGCGGGGTAGACATTCAGTACTTC TRBJ2-4 TRBV6-5 TRBD2 - 15
CASSSSLRRTTLDTQYF TGTGCCAGCAGCTCCTCTCTGAGGAGGACGACCCTAGATACGCAGTATTTT TRBJ2-3 TRBV13 - - 17
CASSFAAGMLTGELFF TGTGCCAGCAGTTTTGCGGCGGGAATGCTCACCGGGGAGCTGTTTTTT TRBJ2-2 TRBV28 - - 16
CASSVGAGGYNEQFF TGTGCCAGCAGCGTAGGAGCGGGAGGGTACAATGAGCAGTTCTTC TRBJ2-1 TRBV9 TRBD2 - 15
CSVGGLSIQYF TGCAGTGTGGGGGGGTTGAGCATTCAGTACTTC TRBJ2-4 TRBV20-1 TRBD2 - 11
CASSLIRVLRGYGYTF TGCGCCAGCAGCCTTATAAGGGTACTTCGGGGGTATGGCTACACCTTC TRBJ1-2 TRBV4-1 - few 16